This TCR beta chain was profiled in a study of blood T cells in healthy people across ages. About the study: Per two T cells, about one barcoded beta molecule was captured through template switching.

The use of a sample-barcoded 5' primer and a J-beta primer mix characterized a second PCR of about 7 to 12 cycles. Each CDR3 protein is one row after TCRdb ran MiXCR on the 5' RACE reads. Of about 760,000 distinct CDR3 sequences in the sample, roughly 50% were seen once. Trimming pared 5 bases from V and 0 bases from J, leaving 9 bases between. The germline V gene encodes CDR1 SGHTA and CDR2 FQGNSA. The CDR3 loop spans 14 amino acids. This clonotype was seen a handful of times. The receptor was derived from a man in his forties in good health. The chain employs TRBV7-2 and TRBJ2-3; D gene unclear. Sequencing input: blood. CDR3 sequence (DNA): TGTGCCAGCAGCCCCTCTCTGAGCACAGATACGCAGTATTTT. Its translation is CASSPSLSTDTQYF.